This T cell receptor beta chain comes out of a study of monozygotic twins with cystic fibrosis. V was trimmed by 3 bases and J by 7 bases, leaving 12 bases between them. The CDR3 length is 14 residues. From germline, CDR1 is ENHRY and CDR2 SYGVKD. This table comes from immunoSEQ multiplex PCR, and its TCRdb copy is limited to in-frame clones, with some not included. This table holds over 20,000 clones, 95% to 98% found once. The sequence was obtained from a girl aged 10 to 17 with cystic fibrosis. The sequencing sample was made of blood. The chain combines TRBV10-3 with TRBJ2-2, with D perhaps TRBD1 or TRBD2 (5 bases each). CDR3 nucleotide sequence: TGTGCCATCAGTGACCCAATGGGGGTCGGGGAGCTGTTTTTT. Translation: CAISDPMGVGELFF.